The next 17 T cell receptor beta chains were all read from a single sample in a study of T cell changes during pregnancy in multiple sclerosis. Produced via immunoSEQ multiplex PCR; TCRdb's table is partial and in-frame only. The repertoire has about 53,000 clones, around nine tenths of them found once; the top ten carry 0.5%. Material: CD4+ T cells from peripheral blood mononuclear cells, obtained in the third trimester of pregnancy. Every receptor here comes from a female donor with multiple sclerosis, enrolled in a pregnancy study.

V is TRBV5-4 and J is TRBJ2-3, with TRBD2 matching over 14 bases. The CDR3 is 17 amino acids. Trimming at V came to 0 bases and at J to 6 bases, leaving 6 bases not matched to a gene. Per germline, CDR1 SGHNT and CDR2 YYREEE (reference sequence). In DNA form, the CDR3 reads TGTGCCAGCAGCTTGGAAGGACTAGCGGGGGGTGGGGATACGCAGTATTTT. Translating it yields CASSLEGLAGGGDTQYF. The whole variable domain, remainder taken from reference TRBV5-4 and TRBJ2-3, is ETGVTQSPTHLIKTRGQQVTLRCSSQSGHNTVSWYQQALGQGPQFIFQYYREEENGRGNFPPRFSGLQFPNYSSELNVNALELDDSALYLCASSLEGLAGGGDTQYFGPGTRLTVL.

This chain uses TRBV7-8 with TRBJ1-1, with 8 bases fitting TRBD1. This CDR3 is 14 amino acids long. Germline assignment: CDR1 SGHVS and CDR2 FQNEAQ. The J segment lost 7 bases and the V segment lost 5 bases, leaving 9 bases of the junction unmatched. The CDR3 spells CASSPGTGPLEAFF. In nucleotides, the CDR3 is TGTGCCAGCAGCCCCGGGACAGGACCCCTTGAAGCTTTCTTT.

V and J are TRBV5-4 and TRBJ1-1, with a possible D match to TRBD1 (5 bases). The CDR3 runs 13 residues. The V gene lost 7 bases and the J gene lost 1 base, with 11 bases spanning the gap. The germline gives CDR1 SGHNT, CDR2 YYREEE (reference sequence). The CDR3 sequence: CASAGASNTEAFF. The CDR3, as DNA: TGTGCCAGCGCTGGGGCTTCGAACACTGAAGCTTTCTTT.

This chain uses TRBV9 with TRBJ2-7; D remains unclear. CDR1 SGDLS and CDR2 YYNGEE come from the germline V gene. The CDR3 is 12 amino acids. V was cut by 2 bases and J by 2 bases, with 5 bases left in between. CDR3 sequence: CASSVNAYEQYF. CDR3 nucleotide sequence: TGTGCCAGCAGCGTCAATGCCTACGAGCAGTACTTC.

The chain carries TRBV28 and TRBJ1-5; tentatively, D is TRBD1 (5 bases). Trimming left V 8 bases short and J 3 bases short, with 14 bases between. This CDR3 has 14 amino acids. Germline assignment: CDR1 MDHEN and CDR2 SYDVKM. CDR3 protein: CASALGPSNQPQHF. The DNA of the CDR3 is TGTGCCAGCGCCCTGGGGCCCTCCAATCAGCCCCAGCATTTT.

V and J are TRBV6-6 and TRBJ2-7; 9 bases fit TRBD2. The V gene's germline CDR1 is MNHNY and CDR2 SVGAGI (reference sequence). The CDR3 has 15 amino acids. Trimming removed 4 bases from V and 1 base from J; junction bases left unmatched: 5. DNA for the CDR3: TGTGCCAGCAGTTTAGGCGGGGGGGTTTCCTACGAGCAGTACTTC. Translated, it gives CASSLGGGVSYEQYF.

There are a few counts of this clone. This chain joins TRBV6-5 and TRBJ1-1, with D possibly being TRBD1 (5 bases). V dropped 0 bases and J dropped 3 bases, with 11 bases sitting between them. Germline CDR1 and CDR2: MNHEY and SVGAGI. The CDR3 loop spans 15 amino acids. The CDR3: CASSYSKRGDTEAFF. CDR3 nucleotides: TGTGCCAGCAGTTACTCGAAACGGGGGGACACTGAAGCTTTCTTT.

V gene TRBV11-1 combines with J gene TRBJ2-7, with a tentative D call TRBD1 (6 bases). Trimming stripped 3 bases from V and 6 bases from J, with 15 bases between. The CDR3 loop spans 14 amino acids. Looked up from germline, CDR1 is SGHAT and CDR2 is FQDESV (reference sequence). Written as DNA, the CDR3 is TGTGCCAGCAGCTTTATGGGGGCACTCGGCGAGCAGTACTTC. Amino acid sequence: CASSFMGALGEQYF.

This chain joins TRBV5-1 and TRBJ2-4; D possibly corresponds to TRBD1 (5 bases). This CDR3 spans 17 amino acids. V was clipped by 1 base and J by 5 bases, with 19 bases between them. The germline V gene has CDR1 SGHRS and CDR2 YFSETQ. CDR3 DNA: TGCGCCAGCAGCTTGAACTCTGTCGGCCAGGGCCAAAACATTCAGTACTTC. Its protein is CASSLNSVGQGQNIQYF. Based on the CDR3 plus reference TRBV5-1 and TRBJ2-4, the full variable domain is KAGVTQTPRYLIKTRGQQVTLSCSPISGHRSVSWYQQTPGQGLQFLFEYFSETQRNKGNFPGRFSGRQFSNSRSEMNVSTLELGDSALYLCASSLNSVGQGQNIQYFGAGTRLSVL.

The chain is built from TRBV11-2 and TRBJ2-2, with TRBD2 as a possible D gene (5 bases). Trimming took off 0 bases at V and 6 bases at J, with 8 bases between the two ends. This CDR3 has 14 residues. Germline V gene lookup returns CDR1 SGHAT and CDR2 FQNNGV. CDR3 sequence: CASSLDVRAGELFF. The CDR3 DNA is TGTGCCAGCAGCTTAGATGTGAGGGCCGGGGAGCTGTTTTTT.

The chain carries TRBV30 and TRBJ1-4; possibly TRBD1 for D (5 bases). The germline CDR1 and CDR2 sequences are GTSNPN and SVGIG (reference sequence). V lost 3 bases and J 5 bases, leaving 10 bases between the germline ends. The CDR3 is made up of 13 amino acids. CDR3 nucleotide sequence: TGTGCCTGGAGCCCAGGGATCAATGAAAAACTGTTTTTT. It translates to CAWSPGINEKLFF.

The count of this clone is one. The chain recombines TRBV6-6 with TRBJ1-1; D uncertain. This CDR3 contains 15 residues. The germline gives CDR1 MNHNY, CDR2 SVGAGI (reference sequence). V was cut by 0 bases and J by 4 bases, with 12 bases left in between. The CDR3 is CASSYSPREGTEAFF. DNA for the CDR3: TGTGCCAGCAGTTACTCGCCCCGGGAGGGCACTGAAGCTTTCTTT.

The rearrangement uses TRBV6-6 and TRBJ1-6, with 10 positions matching TRBD1. J gave up 10 bases and V 5 bases, and 11 bases lay outside the gene matches. The CDR3 spans 16 residues. CDR1 and CDR2 from the germline V gene are MNHNY and SVGAGI (reference sequence). The CDR3 spells CASSQLLGTGDSPLHF. The CDR3, as DNA: TGTGCCAGCAGTCAACTATTGGGGACAGGGGACTCACCCCTCCACTTT.

The V call is TRBV7-6, the J call TRBJ2-7, with TRBD1 matching 10 bases. The germline V gene encodes CDR1 SGHVS and CDR2 FNYEAQ. V lost 5 bases, J lost 3 bases, and 7 bases stayed unmatched. The CDR3 totals 15 residues. This CDR3 reads CASSLRDRGGYEQYF. The CDR3 DNA reads as TGTGCCAGCAGCCTCCGGGACAGGGGTGGCTACGAGCAGTACTTC.

The genes are TRBV10-3 and TRBJ2-7, with TRBD1 matching 8 bases. The CDR3 loop spans 14 amino acids. Germline CDR1 and CDR2: ENHRY and SYGVKD. The ends lost 6 bases at V and 2 bases at J; junction bases unmatched: 6. The CDR3 reads CAISLRGQTYEQYF. CDR3 coding DNA: TGTGCCATCAGCCTCAGGGGGCAGACCTACGAGCAGTACTTC.

CDR3 in DNA: TGTGCCAGCGGCGGGGGGGACTCCTACAATGAGCAGTTCTTC. Encoded protein: CASGGGDSYNEQFF. This rearrangement joins TRBV11-1 to TRBJ2-1; 9 bases align to TRBD2. Germline V gives CDR1 SGHAT, CDR2 FQDESV (reference sequence). V shed 8 bases and J 0 bases; nucleotides not matched to a gene: 2. This CDR3 comprises 14 residues.

The genes are TRBV2 and TRBJ1-4; 7 bases align to TRBD1. Germline V gene lookup returns CDR1 SNHLY and CDR2 FYNNEI. This CDR3 has 12 amino acids. Losses at the gene ends were 9 bases for V and 6 bases for J; bases not matched to a gene: 4. The CDR3 DNA reads TGTGCCAGTCACAGGGGAGATGAAAAACTGTTTTTT. It is translated as CASHRGDEKLFF. Drawing the rest from reference TRBV2 and TRBJ1-4, the complete variable domain is EPEVTQTPSHQVTQMGQEVILRCVPISNHLYFYWYRQILGQKVEFLVSFYNNEISEKSEIFDDQFSVERPDGSNFTLKIRSTKLEDSAMYFCASHRGDEKLFFGSGTQLSVL.